The 6 T cell receptor beta chains listed next were all sequenced from one sample in a study of cytomegalovirus exposure and HLA in healthy donors (dated by TCRdb to 2017 to 2019). The method was the immunoSEQ multiplex PCR assay. For the multiplex PCR, a mixture combining 60 forward primers for TCR Vbeta segments and 13 reverse primers for TCR Jbeta segments was used. TCRdb's version of the immuneACCESS table is confined to in-frame rearrangements and falls short of the full clone set. An unresolved V gene accounts for under half of the shortfall where checked; the remainder is of unknown origin. In this sample the table shows tens of thousands of clones, approximately 71% of which occur a single time. The top ten clones comprise 7% to 9% of the sample. The sample consisted of PBMCs. Receptors were obtained from a woman aged 35 to 49 in good health and CMV-seronegative.

There are a few counts of this clone. This sequence joins TRBV4-1 and TRBJ1-5; D not certain. V lost 0 bases and J lost 3, with 9 bases in between. The CDR3 has 15 amino acids. CDR1 MGHRA and CDR2 YSYEKL come from the germline V gene. CDR3 nucleotides: TGCGCCAGCAGCCAAGATTATCCCTACAATCAGCCCCAGCATTTT. It codes for CASSQDYPYNQPQHF.

The rearrangement joins TRBV5-1 to TRBJ2-7; 8 bases fit TRBD1. The CDR3 spans 15 residues. The V and J ends lost 2 bases and 9 bases, in that order; junction bases with no gene match: 13. Germline V gene data show CDR1 as SGHRS and CDR2 as YFSETQ. The CDR3 here is CASSLGTLQGATQYF. CDR3 DNA sequence: TGCGCCAGCAGCTTAGGGACCCTTCAGGGGGCGACGCAGTACTTC. Looking up the rest from reference TRBV5-1 and TRBJ2-7 gives the full variable domain: KAGVTQTPRYLIKTRGQQVTLSCSPISGHRSVSWYQQTPGQGLQFLFEYFSETQRNKGNFPGRFSGRQFSNSRSEMNVSTLELGDSALYLCASSLGTLQGATQYFGPGTRLTVT.

The chain has TRBV5-6 and TRBJ2-1; D is possibly TRBD2 (6 bases). CDR1 is SGHDT, CDR2 YYEEEE, per germline. Deletions cut 0 bases from V and 1 base from J, with 8 bases between. There are 15 residues in the CDR3. CDR3 DNA: TGTGCCAGCAGCTTGGGCGGGGTGTCCTACAATGAGCAGTTCTTC. Its translation is CASSLGGVSYNEQFF.

This clone was seen only a few times. The chain couples TRBV5-1 to TRBJ1-1, with 8 bases fitting TRBD1. Germline V lookup: CDR1 SGHRS, CDR2 YFSETQ. The V and J ends lost 6 bases and 8 bases, in that order; junction bases with no gene match: 9. The length of the CDR3 is 13 residues. The CDR3 region has the DNA TGCGCCAGCAACCCCGGGGGACAGGAAGAAGCTTTCTTT. Translation: CASNPGGQEEAFF.

This clone was observed a handful of times. The chain combines TRBV5-4 with TRBJ1-1; no definite D call. Trimming left V 1 base short and J 5 bases short, with 12 bases between. The CDR3 runs 14 residues. Germline V gives CDR1 SGHNT, CDR2 YYREEE (reference sequence). This CDR3 reads CASSLMSGDTEAFF. In DNA form, the CDR3 reads TGTGCCAGCAGCTTGATGTCCGGGGATACTGAAGCTTTCTTT.

This chain uses TRBV5-1 with TRBJ1-6, with D hard to call. Trimming removed 4 bases from V and 6 bases from J, with 11 bases in between. CDR1 is SGHRS and CDR2 is YFSETQ in the germline V gene. The CDR3 has 14 amino acids. CDR3 in amino acids: CASSAQTANSPLHF. In DNA, the CDR3 is TGCGCCAGCAGCGCACAGACGGCTAATTCACCCCTCCACTTT.